The rows below give T cell receptor beta chains drawn from one sample of a study of OX40 agonist ivuxolimab in advanced cancers. Only in-frame clones appear in the TCRdb table, and some are missing; sequencing was by immunoSEQ multiplex PCR. The sample records about 24,000 clones, 79% being singletons. The starting material was CD4+ or CD8+ T cells sorted from blood, obtained in a trial of the OX40 agonist ivuxolimab. The receptors derive from an adult with an advanced solid tumor such as melanoma, head and neck, liver or kidney cancer. Both conserved end residues are part of each CDR3.

V: TRBV9
CDR3: CASSVDSGNTIYF

V: TRBV30
CDR3: CAWSEPGLNSYNEQFF

V: TRBV28
CDR3: CASSSGTGQIYGYTF

V: TRBV5-1
CDR3: CASSLPGQLYGYTF

V: TRBV28
CDR3: CASSSSGGADTQYF

V: TRBV15
CDR3: CATSQVGGGKTYGYTF

V: TRBV2
CDR3: CASRTGTVARYGYTF

V: TRBV5-1
CDR3: CASSLAWNTEAFF

V: TRBV6-5
CDR3: CASSWTGGIKREQFF

V: TRBV30
CDR3: CACRQGKGNSPLHF

V: TRBV18
CDR3: CASSRLAVKGYEQFF

V: TRBV7-9
CDR3: CASSPAWELFF

V: TRBV7-9
CDR3: CATGVDYNEQFF

V: TRBV7-9
CDR3: CASSSLGQGLFYSYEQYF

V: TRBV5-1
CDR3: CASSLAQASGEKLFF

V: TRBV28
CDR3: CASSLFGHRNTEAFF

V: TRBV27
CDR3: CASTPPAGTSGPTGELFF

V: TRBV5-6
CDR3: CASSFGGASYEQYF

V: TRBV6-4
CDR3: CASRDRDRRNYNYGYTF

V: TRBV19
CDR3: CASKEGWDHTDTQYF

V: TRBV19
CDR3: CASIIQHGHYNEQFF

V: TRBV7-9
CDR3: CASSLSYEQYF

V: TRBV5-1
CDR3: CASSLGDRGRANIQYF

V: TRBV25-1
CDR3: CASTPGTPRSTEAFF

V: TRBV10-1
CDR3: CASSEQVAGLGEQYF

V: TRBV7-9
CDR3: CASSSTGTGMFNEQFF

V: TRBV7-9
CDR3: CASSFAETGGNTIYF

V: TRBV29-1
CDR3: CSVVQGNEKLFF

V: TRBV6-1
CDR3: CASLQSSGNTIYF

V: TRBV29-1
CDR3: CSVAFTGLAGYEQYF

V: TRBV4-1
CDR3: CASSPPGSTDTQYF

V: TRBV9
CDR3: CASSVGTSGGAYEQYF

V: TRBV5-1
CDR3: CASSPGQGSNTEAFF

V: TRBV7-6
CDR3: CASSLEDSTGELFF

V: TRBV27
CDR3: CASSLYPRGQVGPEQYF

V: TRBV27
CDR3: CASSAGTGVSGANVLTF

V: TRBV19
CDR3: CASQHPVKSQPQHF

V: TRBV13
CDR3: CASSPRRGGTEAFF

V: TRBV19
CDR3: CASSIGSGSGANVLTF

V: TRBV5-4
CDR3: CASSFGGRNTGELFF

V: TRBV10-3
CDR3: CASGQGNYGYTF

V: TRBV5-5
CDR3: CASSLALAQASLSQPQHF

V: TRBV7-3
CDR3: CASSLGQAPSGANVLTF

V: TRBV18
CDR3: CASSPFHRDTEAFF